The next 6 T cell receptor beta chains were all read from a single sample in a study of T cells in Graves' hyperthyroidism and ophthalmopathy. What was amplified from RNA transcripts were TCR beta CDR3 regions. Carried out on the TCR CDR3, a first-round RT-PCR used the HTBI primer set. MiXCR, run by TCRdb on the multiplex PCR reads, gives a single entry per CDR3 protein. The repertoire holds about 350,000 distinct CDR3 sequences, with about 14% as singletons. Source material: blood. The receptor source for this set is a woman aged 25 to 39 with Graves' hyperthyroidism.

This clonotype was detected only a few times. The chain is built from TRBV7-9 and TRBJ1-1; D is perhaps TRBD1 (6 bases). Per the germline V gene, CDR1 is SEHNR and CDR2 is FQNEAQ (reference sequence). CDR3 size: 14 residues. Trimming took off 7 bases at V and 4 bases at J, with 16 bases between the two ends. CDR3 coding DNA: TGTGCCAGCACGCGAGGGGGGGAGGGCACTGAAGCTTTCTTT. Residues: CASTRGGEGTEAFF.

To note about this clonotype: A much larger clone lies a single base off, so this may be a read error. The V and J genes are TRBV28 and TRBJ2-3; 8 bases align to TRBD1. Germline loops: CDR1 MDHEN, CDR2 SYDVKM. V lost 10 bases and J lost 8; bases outside the gene matches: 17. The CDR3 sequence is 15 residues long. The CDR3 spells CATNGQGWFAGTQYF. In DNA form, the CDR3 reads TGTGCCACCAATGGACAGGGCTGGTTCGCAGGTACGCAGTATTTT.

This clonotype was recorded a few times. A much larger clone sits a single nucleotide away, making a read error possible. This chain connects TRBV11-2 to TRBJ2-2, with TRBD2 matching 7 bases. Germline V gives CDR1 SGHAT, CDR2 FQNNGV. The CDR3 contains 14 residues. The CDR3 region is CASSSGRTAGDLFF. The CDR3 DNA reads TGTGCCAGCAGCTCCGGGAGGACGGCCGGGGATCTGTTTTTT.

J is TRBJ2-1 and V is TRBV28, with 9 bases that match TRBD1. The J segment lost 5 bases and the V segment lost 3 bases, leaving 11 bases of the junction unmatched. This CDR3 has 17 residues. Germline values: CDR1 MDHEN, CDR2 SYDVKM. This CDR3 is CASSFLPGTGYDNEQFF. Written as DNA, the CDR3 is TGTGCCAGCAGTTTTCTACCCGGGACAGGGTACGACAATGAGCAGTTCTTC.

This clonotype was seen ten or more times. This rearrangement joins TRBV19 to TRBJ2-5; 7 nucleotides line up with TRBD1. Trimming took 4 bases from V and 2 from J; bases not matched to a gene: 1. The CDR3 is made up of 13 amino acids. Germline CDR1 is LNHDA and CDR2 is SQIVND (reference sequence). For the CDR3, the DNA is TGTGCCAGTAGTAAGACAGGGCAAGAGACCCAGTACTTC. Translating gives CASSKTGQETQYF.

This clonotype was seen a few times. This chain joins TRBV6-1 and TRBJ1-5; D ambiguous. Trimming shortened V by 6 bases and J by 0 bases, and 12 bases separated the two germline ends. CDR1 MNHNS and CDR2 SASEGT come from the germline V gene. The CDR3 covers 15 residues. The CDR3 DNA is TGTGCCAGCAGCCCTTATCGACCTAGCAATCAGCCCCAGCATTTT. As protein: CASSPYRPSNQPQHF.